Shown below are 10 T cell receptor beta chains from a single sample sequenced in a study of T cells of healthy individuals listed by TCRdb under 2018. The library came from 5' RACE. The sample was run on an Illumina MiSeq. The public reads were reanalyzed by TCRdb: fastp trimming at Q25, MiXCR alignment, in-frame beta chains only. Entries that share a CDR3 protein sequence are merged under the most common genes and DNA. For this sample there are approximately 58,000 distinct CDR3 sequences; roughly 15% appear just once. The top ten clones comprise roughly 15% of the sample. The source of these receptors is a human donor in good health.

This clonotype has just a few counts. The chain recombines TRBV29-1 with TRBJ2-1, with 7 positions matching TRBD1. Germline CDR1 SQVTM, CDR2 ANQGSEA. J gave up 6 bases and V 5 bases, and 10 bases lay outside the gene matches. The CDR3 is 14 amino acids. The CDR3 nucleotides are TGCAGCGTTTTAAGACAGGGCTGGGGCAATGAGCAGTTCTTC. Protein: CSVLRQGWGNEQFF.

This clonotype was observed at least ten times. CDR3 DNA sequence: TGTGCCAGCAGCTTAGCTGGCCTCAATCAGCCCCAGCATTTT. Translated, it gives CASSLAGLNQPQHF. This sequence joins TRBV11-2 and TRBJ1-5; D is ambiguous. The CDR3 has 14 residues. Trimming left V 1 base short and J 3 bases short, with 7 bases between. Germline CDR1 reads SGHAT; CDR2 reads FQNNGV.

This clonotype has just a few counts. The V call is TRBV7-9, the J call TRBJ2-7; 9 bases match TRBD1. The CDR3 contains 19 residues. Unmatched junction bases numbered 17, after V lost 4 bases and J lost 1 base. The germline V gene has CDR1 SEHNR and CDR2 FQNEAQ (reference sequence). The CDR3 DNA reads TGTGCCAGCAGCTCCATCTTAGTTAAAGGACAGGGGAGATCCTACGAGCAGTACTTC. This translates into CASSSILVKGQGRSYEQYF.

This clonotype was seen at least ten times. The genes are TRBV12-3 or TRBV12-4 and TRBJ1-4; D is unclear. This CDR3 has 15 residues. The germline V and J ends were trimmed by 6 bases and 5 bases, with 16 bases remaining between them. The CDR3 protein is CASRLGSPGNEKLFF. In nucleotides, the CDR3 is TGTGCCAGCAGGCTCGGCAGCCCGGGGAATGAAAAACTGTTTTTT.

The rearrangement links TRBV6-5 to TRBJ2-7, with D maybe TRBD1 (5 bases). V shed 2 bases and J shed 0 bases, with 17 bases lying between them. Germline CDR1 MNHEY, CDR2 SVGAGI. This CDR3 is 17 amino acids long. CDR3 coding DNA: TGTGCCAGCAGTTACGGTCCCCAGGGTGGAAGCTCCTACGAGCAGTACTTC. Amino acids: CASSYGPQGGSSYEQYF.

The chain carries TRBV7-2 and TRBJ1-1; a possible D gene is TRBD1 (5 bases). V lost 3 bases, J lost 8 bases, and 10 bases lay in between. The CDR3 covers 12 residues. The germline gives CDR1 SGHTA, CDR2 FQGNSA. The DNA of the CDR3 is TGTGCCAGCAGCTTGGACCACAGGGAAGCTTTCTTT. It is translated as CASSLDHREAFF.

The sample holds a few counts of this clonotype. The chain joins TRBV7-2 to TRBJ2-3, with D perhaps matching TRBD2 (5 bases). Trimming cost V 1 base and J 5 bases, with 13 bases left between them. This CDR3 has 15 amino acids. The germline gives CDR1 SGHTA, CDR2 FQGNSA. DNA for the CDR3: TGTGCCAGCAGCTTAGGAGGGCAGAAGAGAGATACGCAGTATTTT. This codes for CASSLGGQKRDTQYF. Looking up the rest from reference TRBV7-2 and TRBJ2-3 gives the full variable domain: GAGVSQSPSNKVTEKGKDVELRCDPISGHTALYWYRQSLGQGLEFLIYFQGNSAPDKSGLPSDRFSAERTGGSVSTLTIQRTQQEDSAVYLCASSLGGQKRDTQYFGPGTRLTVL.

This clonotype was seen at least ten times. V and J are TRBV14 and TRBJ1-1; D is possibly TRBD1 (5 bases). From germline, CDR1 is SGHDN and CDR2 FVKESK. The CDR3 is 13 residues long. V was cut by 0 bases and J by 12 bases, with 14 bases left in between. The CDR3 bases are TGTGCCAGCAGCCAAGATCGGGCAGGGTTGACTTTCTTT. It yields the protein CASSQDRAGLTFF. Full variable domain (remainder filled in from reference TRBV14 and TRBJ1-1): EAGVTQFPSHSVIEKGQTVTLRCDPISGHDNLYWYRRVMGKEIKFLLHFVKESKQDESGMPNNRFLAERTGGTYSTLKVQPAELEDSGVYFCASSQDRAGLTFFGQGTRLTVV.

This clonotype was counted many times. The CDR3 spells CASSDRGYEQYF. CDR3 nucleotide sequence: TGTGCCAGCAGTGACAGGGGGTACGAGCAGTACTTC. The rearrangement uses TRBV6-1 and TRBJ2-7; 7 bases line up with TRBD1. The germline V gene has CDR1 MNHNS and CDR2 SASEGT. After removal of 3 bases from V and 4 bases from J, the junction contained 0 bases not matched to a gene. CDR3 size: 12 residues.

This clonotype was seen ten or more times. The gene calls are TRBV15 and TRBJ2-2, with TRBD2 identical over 11 bases. The CDR3 loop spans 18 amino acids. Losses at the gene ends were 1 base for V and 2 bases for J; bases not matched to a gene: 6. Germline CDR1 and CDR2: LNHNV and YYDKDF (reference sequence). The CDR3 DNA is TGTGCCACCAGCAGAGCCGGGACTAGCGGTCTCAACACCGGGGAGCTGTTTTTT. It encodes CATSRAGTSGLNTGELFF.